The present entry profiles one T cell receptor (beta chain) with its context. The sample originates from a study of blood T cell repertoires in COVID-19. Sequencing was performed with immunoSEQ multiplex PCR; in TCRdb, only in-frame clones are kept and a portion is missing. The sample shows around 200,000 clones, roughly nine tenths of them seen only once. CDR3 length equals 12 residues. Germline V gives CDR1 SEHNR, CDR2 FQNEAQ (reference sequence). The V end was cut by 2 bases, the J end by 10 bases, with 11 bases between. Sample: peripheral blood. J is TRBJ1-1 and V is TRBV7-9; D is perhaps TRBD1 (5 bases). This TCR was recovered from a man aged 35-49 years with acute or convalescent COVID-19. The CDR3 DNA follows: TGTGCCAGCAGCTTATCGGGGGAGGTAGCTTTCTTT. Its protein product is CASSLSGEVAFF.